A single sample gave rise to the 3 T cell receptor beta chains below, sequenced in a study of T cell responses to AZD1222 COVID-19 vaccine. This table comes from immunoSEQ multiplex PCR, and its TCRdb copy is limited to in-frame clones, with some not included. The repertoire has 200,000 or so clones, approximately 91% of them found once; the top ten carry roughly 0.99%. The sample in question was peripheral blood, obtained on day 0 of AZD1222 vaccination. These TCRs come from an adult in good health.

This rearrangement joins TRBV19 to TRBJ1-2, with 7 bases matching TRBD1. CDR1 is LNHDA and CDR2 is SQIVND in the germline V gene (reference sequence). The CDR3 is 14 amino acids. V shed 4 bases and J 6 bases; nucleotides not matched to a gene: 8. CDR3 nucleotide sequence: TGTGCCAGTAGTAAGCGCCGACAGGGACATGGCTACACCTTC. Its translation is CASSKRRQGHGYTF.

The chain couples TRBV3-1 (or the pseudogene TRBV3-2) to TRBJ2-7, with unresolved D. Between the trimmed V and J ends, which lost 4 bases and 4 bases, there was a span of 8 bases. This CDR3 is 12 amino acids long. CDR1 is LGHDT, CDR2 YNNKEL, per germline (reference sequence). CDR3 bases: TGTGCCAGCAGCCTAGCCAGTTACGAGCAGTACTTC. Encoded protein: CASSLASYEQYF.

The chain carries TRBV9 and TRBJ1-1, with TRBD1 matching over 9 bases. The CDR3 runs 13 residues. The junction had 2 bases not matched to a gene; V was cut back by 2 bases and J by 6 bases. Germline lookup yields CDR1 SGDLS and CDR2 YYNGEE. CDR3 in amino acids: CASSVGDRAEAFF. DNA for the CDR3: TGTGCCAGCAGCGTCGGGGACAGGGCTGAAGCTTTCTTT.